This TCR beta chain was retrieved from a study of cytomegalovirus exposure and HLA in healthy donors. Use of 60 Vbeta and 13 Jbeta primers characterized the PCR. Sequencing used immunoSEQ multiplex PCR; TCRdb keeps in-frame clones, though not all of them. The profile shows roughly 230,000 clones, 85% to 95% of them singletons. Germline V lookup: CDR1 ENHRY, CDR2 SYGVKD. V was clipped by 6 bases and J by 3 bases; unmatched bases: 4. The CDR3 runs 13 residues. This sequence joins TRBV10-3 and TRBJ1-1, with 7 bases matching TRBD1. The material sequenced was PBMCs. The source of this sequence is a girl aged 2 to 9 in good health and CMV-seronegative. CDR3 sequence reads: CAISGDRDTEAFF. The CDR3 nucleotides read TGTGCCATCAGCGGAGACAGGGACACTGAAGCTTTCTTT.